This TCR beta chain stems from a study of T cells and Merkel cell carcinoma outcomes (dated by TCRdb to 2020 to 2021). Background for the entire study: The study looked at whether the tumor T-cell repertoire and T-cell density could predict clinical outcome in patients with Merkel cell carcinoma. Points the paper makes about the study in general: Clinical outcomes in Merkel cell carcinoma patients were reported to be predicted by T-cell repertoire features combined with T-cell density.

For this clone: This receptor's antigen is unknown. Per-base quality was not reported, and no clone a single base away is much larger than it.

The CDR3 holds 17 amino acids from the cysteine to the phenylalanine. Only the CDR3 region is kept as DNA, spanning 51 bases read in frame from base 1. The germline V gene supplies CDR1 KGHSH and CDR2 LQKENI. Ends trimmed: V by 3 bases, J by 7 bases; bases unmatched to a gene: 8. Samples came from patients with Merkel cell carcinoma. The library was produced with the immunoSEQ multiplex PCR assay. TCRdb stores this immuneACCESS table with in-frame sequences only. Part of the clones is absent; in the studies checked, under half of the shortfall reflects unresolved V genes, and no reason is known for the rest. The sample records 12,000 or so clones, 95% to 96% of which are singletons. The ten top clones hold approximately 1% of the sample.

The rearrangement combines TRBV18 with TRBJ2-1, and TRBD2 aligns with 14 junction nucleotides. Sequencing was carried out using tumor tissue from Merkel cell carcinoma. This TCR was recovered from a human donor with Merkel cell carcinoma. The sequenced DNA is TGTGCCAGCTCACCCGGACTAGCGGGAGGCGCTAGAAATGAGCAGTTCTTC. Translated, it gives CASSPGLAGGARNEQFF.